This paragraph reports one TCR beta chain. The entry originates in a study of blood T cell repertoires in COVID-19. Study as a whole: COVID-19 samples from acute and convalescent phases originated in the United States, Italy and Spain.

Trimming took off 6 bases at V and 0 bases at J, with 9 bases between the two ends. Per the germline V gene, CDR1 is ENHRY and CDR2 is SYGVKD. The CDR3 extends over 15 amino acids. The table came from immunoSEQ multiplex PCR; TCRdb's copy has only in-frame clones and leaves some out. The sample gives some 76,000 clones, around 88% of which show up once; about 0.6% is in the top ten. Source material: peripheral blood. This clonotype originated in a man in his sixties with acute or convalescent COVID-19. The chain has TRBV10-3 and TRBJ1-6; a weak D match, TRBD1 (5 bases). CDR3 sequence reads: CAISVDSSYNSPLHF. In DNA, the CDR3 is TGTGCCATCAGCGTTGACAGCTCCTATAATTCACCCCTCCACTTT.